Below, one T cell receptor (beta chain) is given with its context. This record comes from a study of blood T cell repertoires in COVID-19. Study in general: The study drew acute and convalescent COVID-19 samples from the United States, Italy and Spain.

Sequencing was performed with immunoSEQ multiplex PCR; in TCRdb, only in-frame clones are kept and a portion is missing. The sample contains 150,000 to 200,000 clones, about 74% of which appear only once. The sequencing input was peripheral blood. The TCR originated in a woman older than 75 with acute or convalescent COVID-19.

The CDR3 DNA follows: TGTGCCAGCAGCCAGGATCCGGGACTAGCGGTCCCAGATACGCAGTATTTT. Protein: CASSQDPGLAVPDTQYF. V gene TRBV3-1 (or the pseudogene TRBV3-2) combines with J gene TRBJ2-3; the match to TRBD2 covers 11 bases. V dropped 3 bases and J dropped 4; count of bases not matched to a gene: 9. Per the germline V gene, CDR1 is LGHDT and CDR2 is YNNKEL (reference sequence). This CDR3 region has 17 residues.